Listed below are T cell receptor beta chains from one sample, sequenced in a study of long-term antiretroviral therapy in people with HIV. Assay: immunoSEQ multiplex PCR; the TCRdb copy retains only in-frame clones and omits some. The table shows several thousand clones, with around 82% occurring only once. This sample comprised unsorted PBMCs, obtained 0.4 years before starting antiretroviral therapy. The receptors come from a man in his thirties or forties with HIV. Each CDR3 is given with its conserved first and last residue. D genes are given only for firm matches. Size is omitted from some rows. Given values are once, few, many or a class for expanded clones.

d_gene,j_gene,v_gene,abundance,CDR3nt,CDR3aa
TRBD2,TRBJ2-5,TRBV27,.,TGTGCCAGCAGTTTATCGTGGGCGGGGGGGAGGGAGACCCAGTACTTC,CASSLSWAGGRETQYF
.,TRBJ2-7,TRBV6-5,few,TGTGCCAGCAGTTACTCGAGGCAGACCTACGAGCAGTACTTC,CASSYSRQTYEQYF
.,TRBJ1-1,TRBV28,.,TGTGCCAGCAGTTTACGACAGATAGGACACGGCGAAGCTTTCTTT,CASSLRQIGHGEAFF
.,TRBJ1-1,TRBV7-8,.,TGTGCCAGCAGCTTCCGACAGCCCACTGAAGCTTTCTTT,CASSFRQPTEAFF
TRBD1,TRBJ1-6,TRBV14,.,TGTGCCAGCAGCCTTCCAGGGACAGGGTTGTCACCCCTCCACTTT,CASSLPGTGLSPLHF
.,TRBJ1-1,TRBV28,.,TGTGCCAGCAGTACCGGACCCACTGAAGCTTTCTTT,CASSTGPTEAFF
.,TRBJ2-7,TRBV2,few,TGTGCCAGCAGTGAACAGGGGCCATCCTACGAGCAGTACTTC,CASSEQGPSYEQYF
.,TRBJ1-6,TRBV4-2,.,TGTGCCAGCAGCCAAGAAGCGGCAGGCCTTAATTCACCCCTCCACTTT,CASSQEAAGLNSPLHF
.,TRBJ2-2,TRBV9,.,TGTGCCAGCAGCCCAGGAGAGTCCCGGGGCGGGGAGCTGTTTTTT,CASSPGESRGGELFF
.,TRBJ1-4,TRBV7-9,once,TGTGCCAGCAGAGAAACAGGGTCGCCTAATGAAAAACTGTTTTTT,CASRETGSPNEKLFF
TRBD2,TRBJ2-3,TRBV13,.,TGTGCCAGCAGCCAACTAGCGGGGGGGCCCAGTTCCACAGATACGCAGTATTTT,CASSQLAGGPSSTDTQYF
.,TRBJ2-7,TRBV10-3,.,TGTGCCATCAGTGGGGGACGAGGCGAGCAGTACTTC,CAISGGRGEQYF
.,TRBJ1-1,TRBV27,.,TGTGCCAGCAGTTATGTCGGACTAATGAACACTGAAGCTTTCTTT,CASSYVGLMNTEAFF
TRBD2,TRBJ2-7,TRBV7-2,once,TGTGCCAGCAGCCCCGTAGTAGGCGGGAGTCCAGGGTTCGAGCAGTACTTC,CASSPVVGGSPGFEQYF
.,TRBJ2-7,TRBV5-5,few,TGTGCCAGCAGCTTGGAGGGGCCCACCACCTACGAGCAGTACTTC,CASSLEGPTTYEQYF
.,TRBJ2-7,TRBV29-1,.,TGCAGCGTTTGGAGTGCAGAGCAGTACTTC,CSVWSAEQYF
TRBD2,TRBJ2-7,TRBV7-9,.,TGTGCCAGCAGCCTCTCCGGACTAGACGAGCAGTACTTC,CASSLSGLDEQYF
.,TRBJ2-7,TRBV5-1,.,TGCGCCAGCAGCCAGTCGGGGTTCGAGCAGTACTTC,CASSQSGFEQYF
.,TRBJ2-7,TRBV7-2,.,TGTGCCAGCAGCCTACGTTACGAGCAGTACTTC,CASSLRYEQYF
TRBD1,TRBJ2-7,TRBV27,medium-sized,TGTGCCAGCAGTACGGGACAGGGGGCATTGGAGCAGTACTTC,CASSTGQGALEQYF
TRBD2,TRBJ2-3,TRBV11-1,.,TGTGCCAGCAGCCCCGGGACTAGCTGGGACACAGATACGCAGTATTTT,CASSPGTSWDTDTQYF
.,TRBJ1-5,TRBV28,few,TGTGCCAGCAGTTCCCAGGGTGATAGCAATCAGCCCCAGCATTTT,CASSSQGDSNQPQHF
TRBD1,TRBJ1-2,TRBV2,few,TGTGCCAGCGGGACAGCGAACTATGGCTACACCTTC,CASGTANYGYTF
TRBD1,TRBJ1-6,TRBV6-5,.,TGTGCCAGCAGTTACTCTGGGACAGTTAATTCACCCCTCCACTTT,CASSYSGTVNSPLHF
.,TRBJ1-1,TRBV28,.,TGTGCCAGCAGTTTAGAGGCAGGTCTAGTTTCTCCTGAAGCTTTCTTT,CASSLEAGLVSPEAFF
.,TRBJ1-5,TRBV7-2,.,TGTGCCAGCAGCCCGACTATCGACCGCAATCAGCCCCAGCATTTT,CASSPTIDRNQPQHF
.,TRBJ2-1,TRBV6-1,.,TGTGCCAGCAGTGACCTGAGGGGGGGCGTTGAGGGGGAGTTCTTC,CASSDLRGGVEGEFF
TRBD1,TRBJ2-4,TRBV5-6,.,TGTGCCAGCAGCTTGGCCTCGGACAGGGGTCAAAACATTCAGTACTTC,CASSLASDRGQNIQYF
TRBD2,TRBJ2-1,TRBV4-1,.,TGCGCCAGCAGCCAAGTCCTACTAGCGGGGGGGCATTATGAGCAGTTCTTC,CASSQVLLAGGHYEQFF
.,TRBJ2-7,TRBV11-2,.,TGTGCCAGCAGGGGTTTAGGCTACGAGCAGTACTTC,CASRGLGYEQYF
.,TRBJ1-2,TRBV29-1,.,TGCAGCGCCGGCTTGGGACTGGGCTACACCTTC,CSAGLGLGYTF
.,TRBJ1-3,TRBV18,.,TGTGCCAGCTCACCTCTCGGGACAAACTCTGGAAACACCATATATTTT,CASSPLGTNSGNTIYF
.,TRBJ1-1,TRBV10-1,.,TGCGCCAGCAGCCAGGGTTACAACACTGAAGCTTTCTTT,CASSQGYNTEAFF
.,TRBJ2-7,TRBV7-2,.,TGTGCCAGCAGCACCACAGGGTGGGAACCCTACGAGCAGTACTTC,CASSTTGWEPYEQYF
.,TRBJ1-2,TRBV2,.,TGTGCCAGCACTCCGGCTGGCTACACCTTC,CASTPAGYTF
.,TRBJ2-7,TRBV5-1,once,TGCGCCAGCAGCTTGGCCAGGGTAGGGGGCGAGCAGTACTTC,CASSLARVGGEQYF
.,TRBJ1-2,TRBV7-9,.,TGTGCCAGCAGCTTAGCGGGAGGGGGCTACACCTTC,CASSLAGGGYTF
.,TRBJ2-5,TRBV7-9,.,TGTGCCAGCAGCTTAGGGGGCGCCGGTTTGGAGACCCAGTACTTC,CASSLGGAGLETQYF
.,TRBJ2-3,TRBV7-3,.,TGTGCCAGCAGCCCTACGGGGTTAGCAGATACGCAGTATTTT,CASSPTGLADTQYF
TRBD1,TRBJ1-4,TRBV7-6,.,TGTGCCAGCAGCTTAGCGACAGGGTCTAATGAAAAACTGTTTTTT,CASSLATGSNEKLFF
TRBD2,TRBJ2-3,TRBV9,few,TGTGCCAGCAGCGTAGGAGCGGGGTTCACAGATACGCAGTATTTT,CASSVGAGFTDTQYF
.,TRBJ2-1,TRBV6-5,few,TGTGCCAGCAGTGCCGGGTCTCCTGATGAGCAGTTCTTC,CASSAGSPDEQFF